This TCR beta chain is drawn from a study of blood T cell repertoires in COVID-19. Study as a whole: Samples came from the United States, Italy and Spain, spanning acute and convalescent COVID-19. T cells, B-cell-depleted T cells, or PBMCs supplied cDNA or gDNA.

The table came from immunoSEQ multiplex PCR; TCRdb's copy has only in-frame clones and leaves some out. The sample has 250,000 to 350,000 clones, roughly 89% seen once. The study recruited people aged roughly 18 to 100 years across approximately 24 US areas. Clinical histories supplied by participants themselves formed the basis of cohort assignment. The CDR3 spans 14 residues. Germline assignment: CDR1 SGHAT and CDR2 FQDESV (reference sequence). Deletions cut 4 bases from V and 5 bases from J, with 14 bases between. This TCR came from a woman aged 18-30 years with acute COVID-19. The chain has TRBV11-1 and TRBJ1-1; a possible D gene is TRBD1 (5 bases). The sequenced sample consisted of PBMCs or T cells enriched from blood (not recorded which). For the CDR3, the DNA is TGTGCCAGCAGCTCGCAGGGCTTTGTTACTGAAGCTTTCTTT. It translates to CASSSQGFVTEAFF. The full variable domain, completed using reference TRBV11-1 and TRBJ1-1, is EAEVAQSPRYKITEKSQAVAFWCDPISGHATLYWYRQILGQGPELLVQFQDESVVDDSQLPKDRFSAERLKGVDSTLKIQPAELGDSAMYLCASSSQGFVTEAFFGQGTRLTVV.